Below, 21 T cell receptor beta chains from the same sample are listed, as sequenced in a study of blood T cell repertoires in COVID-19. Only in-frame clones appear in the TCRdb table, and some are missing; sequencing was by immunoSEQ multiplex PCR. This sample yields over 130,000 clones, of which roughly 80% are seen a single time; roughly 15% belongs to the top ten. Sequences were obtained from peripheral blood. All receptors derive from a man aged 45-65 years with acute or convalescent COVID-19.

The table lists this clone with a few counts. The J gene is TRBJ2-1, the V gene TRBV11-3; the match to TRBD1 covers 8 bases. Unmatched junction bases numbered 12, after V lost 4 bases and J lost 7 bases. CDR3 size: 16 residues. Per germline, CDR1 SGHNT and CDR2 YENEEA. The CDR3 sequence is CASSSTGTGTGNEQFF. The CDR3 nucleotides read TGTGCCAGCAGCTCCACCGGGACAGGTACGGGGAATGAGCAGTTCTTC.

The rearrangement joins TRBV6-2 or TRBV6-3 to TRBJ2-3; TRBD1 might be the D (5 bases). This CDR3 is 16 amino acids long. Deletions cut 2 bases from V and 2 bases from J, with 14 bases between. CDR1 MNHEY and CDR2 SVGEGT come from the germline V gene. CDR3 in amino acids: CASSYPFLGDTDTQYF. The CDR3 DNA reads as TGTGCCAGCAGTTACCCCTTTCTAGGGGACACAGATACGCAGTATTTT.

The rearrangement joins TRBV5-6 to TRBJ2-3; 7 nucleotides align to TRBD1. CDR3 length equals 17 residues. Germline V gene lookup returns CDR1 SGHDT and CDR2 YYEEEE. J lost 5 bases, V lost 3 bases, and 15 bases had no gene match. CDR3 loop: CASSSFRRQGEGDTQYF. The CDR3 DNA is TGTGCCAGCAGCTCCTTCCGCCGCCAGGGGGAAGGAGATACGCAGTATTTT.

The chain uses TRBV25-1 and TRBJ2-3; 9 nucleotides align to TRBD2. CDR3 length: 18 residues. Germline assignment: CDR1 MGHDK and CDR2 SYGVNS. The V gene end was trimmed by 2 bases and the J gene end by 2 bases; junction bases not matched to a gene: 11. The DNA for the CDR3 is TGTGCCAGCAGTGAAACCCCGCTGATAGCGGGGGACACAGATACGCAGTATTTT. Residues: CASSETPLIAGDTDTQYF.

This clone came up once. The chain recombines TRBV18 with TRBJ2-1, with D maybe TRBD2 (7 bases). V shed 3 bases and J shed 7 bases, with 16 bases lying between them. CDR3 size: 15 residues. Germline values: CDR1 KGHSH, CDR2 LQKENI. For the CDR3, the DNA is TGTGCCAGCTCACCCATGGGGGGGGCGGAGAATGAGCAGTTCTTC. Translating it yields CASSPMGGAENEQFF.

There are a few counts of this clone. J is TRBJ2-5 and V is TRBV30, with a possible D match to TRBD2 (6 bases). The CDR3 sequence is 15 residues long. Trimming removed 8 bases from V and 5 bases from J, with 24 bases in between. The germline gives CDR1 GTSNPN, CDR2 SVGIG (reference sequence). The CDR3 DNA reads TGTGCCCATGCCGCCCGGGGGAACTTGGCGGAGACCCAGTACTTC. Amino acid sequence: CAHAARGNLAETQYF.

This CDR3 reads CASSENRGTGELFF. DNA of the CDR3: TGTGCCAGCAGTGAAAACAGGGGCACCGGGGAGCTGTTTTTT. This rearrangement joins TRBV6-4 to TRBJ2-2; 7 nucleotides match TRBD1. The V gene's germline CDR1 is MRHNA and CDR2 SNTAGT. Trimming at V came to 3 bases and at J to 4 bases, leaving 2 bases not matched to a gene. This CDR3 comprises 14 residues.

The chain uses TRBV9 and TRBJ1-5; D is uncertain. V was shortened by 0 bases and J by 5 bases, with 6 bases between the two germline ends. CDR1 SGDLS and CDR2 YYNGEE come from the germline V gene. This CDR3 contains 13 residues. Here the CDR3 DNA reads TGTGCCAGCAGCGTAGACAGTTATCAGCCCCAGCATTTT. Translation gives CASSVDSYQPQHF.

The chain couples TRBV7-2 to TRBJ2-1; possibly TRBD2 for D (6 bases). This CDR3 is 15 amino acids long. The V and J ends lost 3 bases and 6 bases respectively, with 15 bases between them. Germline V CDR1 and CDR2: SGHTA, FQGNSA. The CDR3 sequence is CASSLWRGPSNEQFF. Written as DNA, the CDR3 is TGTGCCAGCAGCTTGTGGCGGGGCCCCTCCAATGAGCAGTTCTTC.

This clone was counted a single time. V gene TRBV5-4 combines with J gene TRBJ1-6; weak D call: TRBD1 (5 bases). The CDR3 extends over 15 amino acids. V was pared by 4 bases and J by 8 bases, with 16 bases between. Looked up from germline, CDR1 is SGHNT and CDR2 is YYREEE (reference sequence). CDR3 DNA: TGTGCCAGCAGCCGCCGGGACGGGGGAGATTCACCCCTCCACTTT. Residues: CASSRRDGGDSPLHF. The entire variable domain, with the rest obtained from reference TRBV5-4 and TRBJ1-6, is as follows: ETGVTQSPTHLIKTRGQQVTLRCSSQSGHNTVSWYQQALGQGPQFIFQYYREEENGRGNFPPRFSGLQFPNYSSELNVNALELDDSALYLCASSRRDGGDSPLHFGNGTRLTVT.

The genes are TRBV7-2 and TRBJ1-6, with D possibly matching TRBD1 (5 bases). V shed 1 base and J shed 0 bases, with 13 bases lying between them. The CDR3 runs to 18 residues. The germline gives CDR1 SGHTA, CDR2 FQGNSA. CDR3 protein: CASSLGKGSSSYNSPLHF. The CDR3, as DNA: TGTGCCAGCAGCTTAGGGAAGGGGTCGAGCTCCTATAATTCACCCCTCCACTTT.

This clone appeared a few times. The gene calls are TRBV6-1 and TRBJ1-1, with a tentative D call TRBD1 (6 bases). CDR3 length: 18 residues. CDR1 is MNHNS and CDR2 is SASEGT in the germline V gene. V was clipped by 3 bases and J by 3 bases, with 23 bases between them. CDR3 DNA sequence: TGTGCCAGCAGTGATCTTCTTACAGGGTCGGTGTCGGACACTGAAGCTTTCTTT. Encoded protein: CASSDLLTGSVSDTEAFF.

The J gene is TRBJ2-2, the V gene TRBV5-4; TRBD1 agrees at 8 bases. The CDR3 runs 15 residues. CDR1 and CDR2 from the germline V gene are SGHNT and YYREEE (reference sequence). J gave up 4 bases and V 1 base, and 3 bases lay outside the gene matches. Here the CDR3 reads CASSLPGGGTGELFF. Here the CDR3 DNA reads TGTGCCAGCAGCTTGCCAGGGGGCGGCACCGGGGAGCTGTTTTTT.

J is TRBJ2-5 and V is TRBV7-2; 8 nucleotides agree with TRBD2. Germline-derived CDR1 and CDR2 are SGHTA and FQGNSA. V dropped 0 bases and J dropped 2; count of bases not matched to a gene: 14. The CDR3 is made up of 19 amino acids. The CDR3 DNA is TGTGCCAGCAGCTTAGCGCTTTCAGCAAGCGGGGGAGTACAAGAGACCCAGTACTTC. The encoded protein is CASSLALSASGGVQETQYF.

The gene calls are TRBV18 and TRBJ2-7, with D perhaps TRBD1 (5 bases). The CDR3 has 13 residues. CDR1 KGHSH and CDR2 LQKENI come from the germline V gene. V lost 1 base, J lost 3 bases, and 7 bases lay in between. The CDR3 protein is CASSPRQIYEQYF. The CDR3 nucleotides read TGTGCCAGCTCACCACGACAGATCTACGAGCAGTACTTC.

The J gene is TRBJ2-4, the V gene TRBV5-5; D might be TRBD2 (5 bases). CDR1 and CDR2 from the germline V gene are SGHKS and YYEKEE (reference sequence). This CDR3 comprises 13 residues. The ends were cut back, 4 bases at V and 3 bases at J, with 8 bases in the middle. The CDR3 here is CASSAAGKNIQYF. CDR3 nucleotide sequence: TGTGCCAGCAGCGCGGCGGGCAAAAACATTCAGTACTTC.

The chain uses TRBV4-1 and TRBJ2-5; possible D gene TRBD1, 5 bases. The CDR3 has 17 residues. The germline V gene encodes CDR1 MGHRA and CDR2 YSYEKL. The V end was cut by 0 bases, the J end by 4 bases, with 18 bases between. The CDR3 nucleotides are TGCGCCAGCAGCCAAGAAGGAGCCACCGGACACCTAGAGACCCAGTACTTC. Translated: CASSQEGATGHLETQYF.

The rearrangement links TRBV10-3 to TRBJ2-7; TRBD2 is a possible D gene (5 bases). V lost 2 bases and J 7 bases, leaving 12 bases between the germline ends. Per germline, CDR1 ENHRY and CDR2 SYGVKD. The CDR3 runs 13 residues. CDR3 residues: CAISEVLSGEQYF. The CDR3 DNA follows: TGTGCCATCAGTGAGGTGTTATCGGGAGAGCAGTACTTC.

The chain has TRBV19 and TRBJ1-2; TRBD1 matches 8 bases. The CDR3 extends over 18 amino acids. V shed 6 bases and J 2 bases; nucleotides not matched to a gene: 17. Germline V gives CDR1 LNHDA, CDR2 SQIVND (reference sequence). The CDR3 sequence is CASRVRTLGQGANYGYTF. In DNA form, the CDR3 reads TGTGCCAGTAGGGTAAGGACCCTAGGACAGGGTGCGAACTATGGCTACACCTTC.

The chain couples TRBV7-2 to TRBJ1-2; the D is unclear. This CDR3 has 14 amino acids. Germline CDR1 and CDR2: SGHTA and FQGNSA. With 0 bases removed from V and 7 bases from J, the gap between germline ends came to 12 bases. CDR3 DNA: TGTGCCAGCAGCTTAGCGCTCGAAACGGGTGGCTACACCTTC. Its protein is CASSLALETGGYTF.

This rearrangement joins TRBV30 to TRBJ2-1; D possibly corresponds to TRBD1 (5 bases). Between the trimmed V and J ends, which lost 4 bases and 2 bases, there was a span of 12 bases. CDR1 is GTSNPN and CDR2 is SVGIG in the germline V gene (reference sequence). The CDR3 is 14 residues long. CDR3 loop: CAWNLAGTYNEQFF. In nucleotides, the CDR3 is TGTGCCTGGAATCTGGCAGGGACCTACAATGAGCAGTTCTTC.